This TCR beta chain was captured in a study of T cell responses to AZD1222 COVID-19 vaccine. Whole-study results and caveats: White British donors predominated, females outnumbered males, and clonal diversity was possibly underestimated.

Germline values: CDR1 SEHNR, CDR2 FQNEAQ (reference sequence). This CDR3 spans 14 amino acids. V lost 1 base to trimming and J lost 8 bases, with 11 bases between them. The protocol was immunoSEQ multiplex PCR, while the TCRdb copy is restricted to in-frame clones and leaves out a portion. The sample holds about 200,000 clones, almost 95% seen once. Note on this clone: The target antigen is unknown.

The specimen was peripheral blood, collected on day 0 of AZD1222 vaccination. The TCR sequence derives from an adult in good health. This rearrangement joins TRBV7-9 to TRBJ1-4, with D perhaps TRBD1 (5 bases). The CDR3 reads CASSLERGGEKLFF. For the CDR3, the DNA is TGTGCCAGCAGCTTAGAGAGGGGTGGAGAAAAACTGTTTTTT.